Below, 2 T cell receptor beta chains from the same sample are listed, as sequenced in a study of blood T cell repertoires in COVID-19. Measured with immunoSEQ multiplex PCR; TCRdb has only the in-frame clones, and not every one. The sample consists of about 240,000 clones, 75% to 90% of them appearing once. The sample comprised peripheral blood. These TCRs come from a man between 60 and 75 years old who had recovered from COVID-19.

The chain links TRBV20-1 to TRBJ2-1; D tentatively reads TRBD1 or TRBD2 (6 bases each). The CDR3 runs to 16 residues. V was trimmed by 3 bases and J by 0 bases, leaving 15 bases between them. Looked up from germline, CDR1 is DFQATT and CDR2 is SNEGSKA (reference sequence). The DNA for the CDR3 is TGCAGTGCTAGTGGGGGGCCGTCCAGCTCCTACAATGAGCAGTTCTTC. The encoded protein is CSASGGPSSSYNEQFF.

The V call is TRBV10-3, the J call TRBJ2-2, with a weak D call TRBD1 (6 bases). V lost 0 bases and J lost 4, with 18 bases in between. This CDR3 has 18 residues. Germline lookup yields CDR1 ENHRY and CDR2 SYGVKD. As DNA, the CDR3 is TGTGCCATCAGTGAGTCGAAAGGGGGAAGGGGCGGCACCGGGGAGCTGTTTTTT. Its protein is CAISESKGGRGGTGELFF.